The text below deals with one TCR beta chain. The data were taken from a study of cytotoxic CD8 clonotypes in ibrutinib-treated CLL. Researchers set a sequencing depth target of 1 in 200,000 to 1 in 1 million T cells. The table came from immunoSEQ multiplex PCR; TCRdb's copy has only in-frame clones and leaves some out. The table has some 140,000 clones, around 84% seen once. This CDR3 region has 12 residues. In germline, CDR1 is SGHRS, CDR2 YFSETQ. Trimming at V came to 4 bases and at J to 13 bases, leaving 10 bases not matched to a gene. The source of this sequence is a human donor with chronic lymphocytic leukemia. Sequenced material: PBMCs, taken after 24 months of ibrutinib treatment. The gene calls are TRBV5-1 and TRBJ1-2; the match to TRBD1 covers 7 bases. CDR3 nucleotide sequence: TGCGCCAGCAGCCTGAGGGACAGCGTTGGCACCTTC. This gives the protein CASSLRDSVGTF.